This T cell receptor (beta chain) originates from a study of blood T cells in healthy people across ages. In its sample, this clonotype was seen many times. The second PCR ran about 6 to 12 cycles with a sample-barcoded 5' primer and J-beta primers. In TCRdb, the 5' RACE reads were re-called with MiXCR into one record per CDR3 protein. The sample holds about 840,000 distinct CDR3 sequences, almost 30% seen once. Looked up from germline, CDR1 is SGHVS and CDR2 is FQNEAQ. The CDR3 has 11 amino acids. V was shortened by 6 bases and J by 6 bases, with 9 bases between the two germline ends. The sample was also reused in another study, on T cells of mothers and their children.

The sample consisted of blood. The sequence was obtained from a woman aged 40 to 50 in good health. The rearrangement joins TRBV7-8 to TRBJ2-7, with no clear D. The CDR3 DNA follows: TGTGCCAGCAGTTCTACTTTCGAGCAGTACTTC. It is translated as CASSSTFEQYF.